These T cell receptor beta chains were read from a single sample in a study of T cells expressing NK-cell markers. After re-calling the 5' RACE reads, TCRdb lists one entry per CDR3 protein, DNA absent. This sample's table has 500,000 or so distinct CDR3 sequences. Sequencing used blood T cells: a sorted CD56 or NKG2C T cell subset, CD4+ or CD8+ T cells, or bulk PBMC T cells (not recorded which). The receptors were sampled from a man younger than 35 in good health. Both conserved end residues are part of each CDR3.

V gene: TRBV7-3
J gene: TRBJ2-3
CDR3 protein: CASSFTSAGTDTQYF

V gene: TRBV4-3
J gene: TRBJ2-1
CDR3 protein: CASSQDPDLPENNEQFF

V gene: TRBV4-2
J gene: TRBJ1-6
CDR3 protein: CASSQDQGYSNSPLHF

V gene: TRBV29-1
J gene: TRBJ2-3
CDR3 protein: CSVEGRERADTQYF

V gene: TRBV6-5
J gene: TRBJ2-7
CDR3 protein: CASISYSYEQYF

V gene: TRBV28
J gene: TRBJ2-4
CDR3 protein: CASSLSPILAKAKNIQYF

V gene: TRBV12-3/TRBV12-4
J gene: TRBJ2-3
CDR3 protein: CASSLSAAVADTQYF

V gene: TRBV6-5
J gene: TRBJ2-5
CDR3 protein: CASSYRADQETQYF

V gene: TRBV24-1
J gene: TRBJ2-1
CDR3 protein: CATSEGTGSHEQFF

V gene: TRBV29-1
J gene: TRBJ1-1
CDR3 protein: CSVAYPFGDTEAFF

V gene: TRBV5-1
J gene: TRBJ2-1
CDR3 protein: CASSRGQGTNEQFF

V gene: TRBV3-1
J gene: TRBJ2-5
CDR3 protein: CASSQVTSGDGETQYF

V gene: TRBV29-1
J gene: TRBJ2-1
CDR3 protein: CSGGGSRIEQFF

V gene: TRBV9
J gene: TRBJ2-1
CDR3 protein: CASSTFTGTSGSGDNEQFF

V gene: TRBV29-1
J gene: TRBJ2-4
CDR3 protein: CSVARESGKNIQYF

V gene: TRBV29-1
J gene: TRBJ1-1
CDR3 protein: CSVADRTLNTEAFF

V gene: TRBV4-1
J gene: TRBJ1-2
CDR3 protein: CASSETPGSNNYGYTF

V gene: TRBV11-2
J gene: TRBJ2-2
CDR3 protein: CASSPRTGFAGELFF

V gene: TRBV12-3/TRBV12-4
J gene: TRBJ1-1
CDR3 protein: CASSLALQGYTEAFF

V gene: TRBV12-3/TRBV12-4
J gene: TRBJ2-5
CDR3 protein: CASSFIRSAETQYF

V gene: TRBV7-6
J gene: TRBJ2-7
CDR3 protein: CASSSDRGLGEQYF

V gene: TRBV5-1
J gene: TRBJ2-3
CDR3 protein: CASSLGHIGTDTQYF

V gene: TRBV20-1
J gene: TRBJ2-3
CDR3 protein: CSAGTGWDTQYF

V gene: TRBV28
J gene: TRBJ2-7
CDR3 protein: CASTASAGTVDAYEQYF

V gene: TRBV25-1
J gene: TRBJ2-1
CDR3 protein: CASSEMGNNEQFF

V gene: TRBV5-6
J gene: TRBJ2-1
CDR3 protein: CASSLIGQEQFF

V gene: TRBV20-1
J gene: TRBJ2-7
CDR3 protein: CSAPGLAGGPKQYF

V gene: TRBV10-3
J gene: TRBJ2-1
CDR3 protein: CAISESIANSYNEQFF

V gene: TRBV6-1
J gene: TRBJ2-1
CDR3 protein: CASSLTGTGGRNEQFF

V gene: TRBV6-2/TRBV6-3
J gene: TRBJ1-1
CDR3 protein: CASTTEGHGEAFF

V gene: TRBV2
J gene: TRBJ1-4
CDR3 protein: CASAMGEDEKLFF

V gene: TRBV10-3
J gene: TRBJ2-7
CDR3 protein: CAIKGAGGPYGEQYF

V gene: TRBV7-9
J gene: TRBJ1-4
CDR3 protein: CASSLGSGLFNEKLFF

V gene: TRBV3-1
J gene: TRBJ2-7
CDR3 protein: CASSQGGYEQYF

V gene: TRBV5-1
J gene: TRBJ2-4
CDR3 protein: CASQTQQGEKNIQYF

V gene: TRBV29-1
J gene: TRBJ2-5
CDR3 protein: CSVASPERIQETQYF

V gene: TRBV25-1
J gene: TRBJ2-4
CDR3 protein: CASSRTGDHIQYF

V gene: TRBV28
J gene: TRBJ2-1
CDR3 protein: CASSGGGSGNLSEQFF

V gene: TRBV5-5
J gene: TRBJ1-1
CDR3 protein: CASSLAGVSTEAFF

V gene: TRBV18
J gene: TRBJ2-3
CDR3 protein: CASSPRAGGYTDTQYF

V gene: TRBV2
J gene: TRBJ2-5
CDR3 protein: CASSLGRALETQYF

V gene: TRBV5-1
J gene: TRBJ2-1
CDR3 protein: CASSLAPGQIPYNEQFF

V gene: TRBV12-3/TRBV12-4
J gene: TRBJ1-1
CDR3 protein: CASSLSVQVTEAFF

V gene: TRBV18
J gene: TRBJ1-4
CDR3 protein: CASSDRAGNAELFF

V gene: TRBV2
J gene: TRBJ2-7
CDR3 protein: CASSEAETSYEQYF

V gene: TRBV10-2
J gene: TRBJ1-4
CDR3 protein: CASGGNEKLFF

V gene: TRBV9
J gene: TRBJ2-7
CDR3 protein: CASSVGSSYEQYF

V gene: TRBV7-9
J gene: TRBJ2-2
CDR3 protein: CASRPGATDTGELFF

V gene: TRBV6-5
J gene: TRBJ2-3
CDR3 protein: CASSYSPDDPSDTQYF

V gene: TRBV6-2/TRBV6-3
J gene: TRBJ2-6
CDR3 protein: CASSYGQKLGANVLTF

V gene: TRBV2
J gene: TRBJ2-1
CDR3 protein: CASSEAGTSGRGEQFF

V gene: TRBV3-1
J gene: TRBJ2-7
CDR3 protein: CASSQDPGGGAYEQYF

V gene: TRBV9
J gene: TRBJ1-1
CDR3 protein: CASAPPDSEAFF

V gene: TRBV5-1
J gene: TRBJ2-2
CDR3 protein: CASSPQGVSGELFF

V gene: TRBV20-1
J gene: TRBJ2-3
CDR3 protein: CSASRDRGGTDTQYF